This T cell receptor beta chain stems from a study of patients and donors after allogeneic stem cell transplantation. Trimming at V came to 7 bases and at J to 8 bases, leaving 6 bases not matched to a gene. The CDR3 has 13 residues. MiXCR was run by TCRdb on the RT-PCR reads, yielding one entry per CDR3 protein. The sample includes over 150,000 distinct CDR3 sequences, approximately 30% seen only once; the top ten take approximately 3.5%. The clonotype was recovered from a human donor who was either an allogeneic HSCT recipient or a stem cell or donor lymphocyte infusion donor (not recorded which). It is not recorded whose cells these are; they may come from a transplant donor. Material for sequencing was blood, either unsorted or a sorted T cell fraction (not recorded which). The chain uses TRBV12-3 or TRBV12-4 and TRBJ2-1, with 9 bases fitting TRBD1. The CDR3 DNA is TGTGCCAGCACCTGGGACAGGGACTATGAGCAGTTCTTC. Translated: CASTWDRDYEQFF.